These 6 T cell receptor beta chains came from one sample sequenced in a study of PD-1 blockade in classical Hodgkin lymphoma. Time point reported: cycle 4 day 1 (C4D1), after less than 7 weeks of nivolumab. All trial patients relapsed after autologous stem cell transplantation. Here immunoSEQ multiplex PCR was the method, and the copy in TCRdb shows in-frame clones only, minus some. The data show 25,000 to 40,000 clones, less than 75% seen once. Sequences were derived from peripheral blood mononuclear cells (PBMCs), sampled before the fourth cycle of nivolumab. Every receptor here comes from a human donor with classical Hodgkin lymphoma.

The V call is TRBV6-5, the J call TRBJ1-5, with D perhaps matching TRBD1 (6 bases). The CDR3 is made up of 14 amino acids. Germline V gene data show CDR1 as MNHEY and CDR2 as SVGAGI. V was trimmed by 6 bases and J by 2 bases, leaving 11 bases between them. Here the CDR3 DNA reads TGTGCCAGCAGGCAGGGGTATGGCAATCAGCCCCAGCATTTT. It translates to CASRQGYGNQPQHF.

The rearrangement links TRBV5-6 to TRBJ2-2, with TRBD1 matching over 9 bases. The V gene end was trimmed by 0 bases and the J gene end by 5 bases; junction bases not matched to a gene: 5. CDR1 and CDR2 (germline): SGHDT, YYEEEE. The CDR3 runs to 16 residues. DNA of the CDR3: TGTGCCAGCAGCTTGGATTGGGACAGGGTTACCGGGGAGCTGTTTTTT. Protein sequence: CASSLDWDRVTGELFF.

The V and J genes are TRBV19 and TRBJ1-2; 7 bases map to TRBD1. The CDR3 extends over 15 amino acids. J was trimmed by 4 bases and V by 4 bases; bases with no gene match: 9. Germline assignment: CDR1 LNHDA and CDR2 SQIVND (reference sequence). CDR3 coding DNA: TGTGCCAGTAGTAAGCCCGGGACAGACCCCTATGGCTACACCTTC. The encoded protein is CASSKPGTDPYGYTF.

The genes are TRBV5-1 and TRBJ2-3, with 8 bases that match TRBD1. CDR3 length: 12 amino acids. The germline V gene has CDR1 SGHRS and CDR2 YFSETQ. The junction had 9 bases not matched to a gene; V was cut back by 3 bases and J by 15 bases. As DNA, the CDR3 is TGCGCCAGCAGCTCGACAGGGGAGTCGCCATATTTT. Residues: CASSSTGESPYF.

DNA for the CDR3: TGTGCCAGCAGCTTGGATGGCAGCGGAACTGAAGCTTTCTTT. Its protein is CASSLDGSGTEAFF. The chain recombines TRBV5-5 with TRBJ1-1, with unresolved D. Trimming took 0 bases from V and 5 from J, leaving 11 bases between them. Germline CDR1 reads SGHKS; CDR2 reads YYEKEE (reference sequence). There are 14 residues in the CDR3.

The chain combines TRBV9 with TRBJ1-1; D not certain. Germline V CDR1 and CDR2: SGDLS, YYNGEE. This CDR3 is built from 12 residues. Trimming shortened V by 0 bases and J by 6 bases, and 6 bases separated the two germline ends. The CDR3 nucleotides read TGTGCCAGCAGCGTAGCTGACGCTGAAGCTTTCTTT. It encodes CASSVADAEAFF.